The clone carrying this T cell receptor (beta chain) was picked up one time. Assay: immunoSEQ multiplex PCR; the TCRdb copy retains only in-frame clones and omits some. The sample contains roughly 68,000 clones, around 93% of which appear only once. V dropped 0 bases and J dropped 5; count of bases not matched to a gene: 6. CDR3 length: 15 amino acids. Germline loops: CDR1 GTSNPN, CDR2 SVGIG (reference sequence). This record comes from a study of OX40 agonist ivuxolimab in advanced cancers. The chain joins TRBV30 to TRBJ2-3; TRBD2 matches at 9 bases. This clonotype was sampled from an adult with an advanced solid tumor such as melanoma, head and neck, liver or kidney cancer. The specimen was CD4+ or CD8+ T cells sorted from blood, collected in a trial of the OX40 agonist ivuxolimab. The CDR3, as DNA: TGTGCCTGGAGTGTACGGGCGGGGGGGCGAGATACGCAGTATTTT. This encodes CAWSVRAGGRDTQYF.